The 4 T cell receptor beta chains below all came from one sample that was sequenced in a study of shared clonotypes between healthy human individuals. Clones were sequenced by immunoSEQ multiplex PCR, and TCRdb holds only the in-frame ones, with some missing. The repertoire holds about 1 million clones, with more than 65% as singletons. The sequenced sample was memory CD4+ T cells sorted from blood. Subset reported: CD45RA-negative fraction. These receptors were taken from a man between 18 and 35 years old in good health.

This clone appeared a single time. The chain joins TRBV23-1 to TRBJ1-1; no clear D gene. TRBV23-1 is known as an ORF, though its function is uncertain. V was shortened by 6 bases and J by 0 bases, with 14 bases between the two germline ends. The CDR3 spans 15 residues. CDR3 loop: CASRLSARMNTEAFF. CDR3 nucleotides: TGCGCCAGCAGACTCTCCGCTAGGATGAACACTGAAGCTTTCTTT.

The genes are TRBV30 and TRBJ2-7, with D perhaps TRBD1 (6 bases). Germline CDR1 reads GTSNPN; CDR2 reads SVGIG (reference sequence). V lost 6 bases and J lost 2, with 11 bases in between. This CDR3 is 12 amino acids long. The CDR3 loop is CACQGITYEQYF. The CDR3 DNA reads as TGTGCCTGCCAGGGGATTACCTACGAGCAGTACTTC.

For this clone: This same CDR3 is encoded by further DNA sequences in the sample. The chain carries TRBV7-9 and TRBJ2-1; D is unclear. The germline CDR1 and CDR2 sequences are SEHNR and FQNEAQ (reference sequence). CDR3 length equals 13 residues. V gave up 1 base and J gave up 1 base, with 2 bases separating them. For the CDR3, the DNA is TGTGCCAGCAGCTTAGGTTCCTACAATGAGCAGTTCTTC. Protein: CASSLGSYNEQFF.

V usage is TRBV18 and J usage is TRBJ1-1, with TRBD1 as a possible D gene (5 bases). Trimming removed 4 bases at V and 10 bases at J, with 10 bases between. CDR1 and CDR2 (germline): KGHSH, LQKENI. The CDR3 is 11 amino acids. The CDR3 region is CASSLGQGAFF. CDR3 bases: TGTGCCAGCTCACTCGGTCAGGGAGCTTTCTTT.